This TCR beta chain was sequenced in a study of blood T cell repertoires in COVID-19. How the authors handled the data: Amplification of reference gene primers provided the estimated nucleated cell counts. Here immunoSEQ multiplex PCR was the method, and the copy in TCRdb shows in-frame clones only, minus some. V and J calls plus clone size are reproduced from that table; the DNA served to infer D and trimming. The sample lists 200,000 to 250,000 clones, more than 80% occurring once. The CDR3 runs 11 residues. Germline V gene lookup returns CDR1 DFQATT and CDR2 SNEGSKA (reference sequence). V was cut by 0 bases and J by 5 bases, with 5 bases left in between. Cohort placement rested on clinical history that participants reported themselves.

The chain carries TRBV20-1 and TRBJ2-7; D ambiguous. Input material: PBMCs or T cells enriched from blood (not recorded which). This receptor was obtained from a man aged 35 to 55 who had recovered from COVID-19. The CDR3 reads CSARDRDEQYF. For the CDR3, the DNA is TGCAGTGCTAGAGATCGGGACGAGCAGTACTTC.